Below are 27 T cell receptor beta chains sequenced from a single sample in a study of cytomegalovirus exposure and HLA in healthy donors. The PCR contained 60 Vbeta and 13 Jbeta primers. Clones were read by immunoSEQ multiplex PCR, and TCRdb kept only the in-frame ones, dropping some. This table holds 100,000 to 150,000 clones, approximately 80% found once. The sample comprised PBMCs. The receptors derive from a middle-aged man in good health and CMV-seronegative.

This clone came up a few times. The chain is built from TRBV4-3 and TRBJ1-1, with D maybe TRBD1 (6 bases). The V gene's germline CDR1 is LGHNA and CDR2 YSLEER. CDR3 length: 13 amino acids. With 5 bases removed from V and 1 base from J, the gap between germline ends came to 8 bases. This CDR3 reads CASSTQGNTEAFF. The CDR3 DNA reads TGCGCCAGCAGCACACAGGGGAACACTGAAGCTTTCTTT.

The chain links TRBV7-3 to TRBJ2-3; 9 positions match TRBD1. From germline, CDR1 is SGHTA and CDR2 FQGTGA. V lost 5 bases, J lost 6 bases, and 6 bases stayed unmatched. The CDR3 is made up of 14 amino acids. The CDR3 spells CASSPGTGTDTQYF. CDR3 DNA sequence: TGTGCCAGCAGCCCTGGGACAGGGACGGATACGCAGTATTTT.

V is TRBV27 and J is TRBJ2-6; D perhaps matches TRBD1 (5 bases). CDR1 and CDR2 (germline): MNHEY, SMNVEV (reference sequence). The V and J ends lost 8 bases and 0 bases respectively, with 14 bases between them. This CDR3 is 16 amino acids long. In DNA form, the CDR3 reads TGTGCCAGCGGCCCCTCAGGGTACTCTGGGGCCAACGTCCTGACTTTC. Its protein product is CASGPSGYSGANVLTF.

The chain carries TRBV13 and TRBJ1-2, with D possibly matching TRBD1 (6 bases). This CDR3 region has 14 residues. Trimming removed 5 bases at V and 7 bases at J, with 17 bases between. From germline, CDR1 is PRHDT and CDR2 FYEKMQ (reference sequence). CDR3 nucleotide sequence: TGTGCCAGCAGCCCCAGGACAGACACGCGTGGCTACACCTTC. This encodes CASSPRTDTRGYTF.

This chain links TRBV11-2 with TRBJ1-1; D perhaps matches TRBD1 (6 bases). The CDR3 contains 17 residues. Trimming took off 4 bases at V and 1 base at J, with 19 bases between the two ends. The germline V gene encodes CDR1 SGHAT and CDR2 FQNNGV. The CDR3 protein is CASSSRGRGWGNTEAFF. The CDR3 DNA reads as TGTGCCAGCAGCTCTAGGGGCAGGGGCTGGGGGAACACTGAAGCTTTCTTT.

This chain uses TRBV15 with TRBJ2-5; TRBD2 matches at 8 bases. CDR3 length equals 14 residues. Trimming cost V 8 bases and J 3 bases; bases outside gene matches: 8. Germline CDR1 is LNHNV and CDR2 is YYDKDF (reference sequence). CDR3 protein: CATAGGGREETQYF. In DNA, the CDR3 is TGTGCCACCGCGGGGGGAGGGAGGGAAGAGACCCAGTACTTC.

J is TRBJ2-7 and V is TRBV4-3; 8 positions agree with TRBD1. The CDR3 is 14 amino acids. V lost 5 bases, J lost 3 bases, and 6 bases stayed unmatched. CDR1 and CDR2 (germline): LGHNA, YSLEER. CDR3 in DNA: TGCGCCAGCAGCTTCAACAGGGGGAGCTACGAGCAGTACTTC. Amino acid sequence: CASSFNRGSYEQYF.

This clone was seen once. At one boundary the junction diverges from the germline segment, which might be a read error. The J gene is TRBJ1-2, the V gene TRBV7-9; TRBD1 is a possible D gene (5 bases). The V gene's germline CDR1 is SEHNR and CDR2 FQNEAQ (reference sequence). The CDR3 loop spans 11 amino acids. The CDR3 here is CSSSSTEGYTF. The CDR3 DNA reads TGTTCCAGCAGCTCGACAGAGGGCTACACCTTC.

The V and J genes are TRBV7-8 and TRBJ2-2; 11 bases map to TRBD1. After removal of 8 bases from V and 7 bases from J, the junction contained 3 bases not matched to a gene. This CDR3 contains 13 residues. Germline V gene sequence: CDR1 SGHVS, CDR2 FQNEAQ. CDR3 nucleotides: TGTGCCAGCGGACAGGGGGCGGTCGGGGAGCTGTTTTTT. Translation gives CASGQGAVGELFF.

In this sample, this clone turned up a few times. The V call is TRBV18, the J call TRBJ2-5, with 9 nucleotides matching TRBD1. The DNA end lines up better with TRBJ2-7; the J call may be wrong. There are 15 residues in the CDR3. CDR1 and CDR2 from the germline V gene are KGHSH and LQKENI. The CDR3 loop is CASSPYRDRAYEQYF. CDR3 DNA sequence: TGTGCCAGCTCACCCTACCGGGACAGGGCCTACGAGCAGTACTTC.

The rearrangement links TRBV7-9 to TRBJ1-2; 10 positions agree with TRBD1. With 0 bases clipped from V and 7 bases from J, the junction kept 8 bases outside the gene matches. Germline CDR1 SEHNR, CDR2 FQNEAQ (reference sequence). The CDR3 has 16 residues. The chain's CDR3 is CASSLADGQGEAGYTF. DNA of the CDR3: TGTGCCAGCAGCTTAGCTGACGGACAGGGGGAAGCTGGCTACACCTTC. Drawing the rest from reference TRBV7-9 and TRBJ1-2, the complete variable domain is DTGVSQNPRHKITKRGQNVTFRCDPISEHNRLYWYRQTLGQGPEFLTYFQNEAQLEKSRLLSDRFSAERPKGSFSTLEIQRTEQGDSAMYLCASSLADGQGEAGYTFGSGTRLTVV.

The V gene is TRBV5-1, the J gene TRBJ1-2; 8 bases map to TRBD1. V trimming: 4 bases; J trimming: 4 bases; junction bases outside the gene matches: 9. Germline V gene data show CDR1 as SGHRS and CDR2 as YFSETQ. The CDR3 has 15 residues. The CDR3 nucleotides read TGCGCCAGCAGCGCTAATCAGGGGGCTGGCTATGGCTACACCTTC. Translation gives CASSANQGAGYGYTF.

The chain carries TRBV5-6 and TRBJ2-3; TRBD1 aligns across 7 bases. The ends lost 0 bases at V and 4 bases at J; junction bases unmatched: 5. Germline V gene lookup returns CDR1 SGHDT and CDR2 YYEEEE. The CDR3 consists of 15 residues. The DNA of the CDR3 is TGTGCCAGCAGCTTGGCCCCAGGGGGTTCAGATACGCAGTATTTT. Amino acids: CASSLAPGGSDTQYF.

The rearrangement uses TRBV18 and TRBJ1-1; a weak D match, TRBD1 (6 bases). The V gene lost 0 bases and the J gene lost 3 bases, with 8 bases spanning the gap. This CDR3 region has 14 residues. Germline V gene sequence: CDR1 KGHSH, CDR2 LQKENI. The CDR3 spells CASSPPRTDTEAFF. Written as DNA, the CDR3 is TGTGCCAGCTCACCACCGAGGACAGACACTGAAGCTTTCTTT.

The rearrangement uses TRBV5-6 and TRBJ1-2; TRBD1 is a possible D gene (5 bases). The CDR3 runs to 15 residues. Germline CDR1 reads SGHDT; CDR2 reads YYEEEE. V lost 4 bases and J 4 bases, leaving 17 bases between the germline ends. The CDR3 region is CASSVGGAHFYGYTF. The CDR3 DNA is TGTGCCAGCAGCGTTGGCGGGGCCCACTTCTATGGCTACACCTTC.

This clone showed up just once. This sequence joins TRBV7-9 and TRBJ2-5; 10 nucleotides agree with TRBD2. Germline V gene sequence: CDR1 SEHNR, CDR2 FQNEAQ (reference sequence). Trimming removed 4 bases from V and 5 bases from J; junction bases left unmatched: 10. The CDR3 extends over 16 amino acids. This CDR3 is CASSSPLAGADETQYF. Here the CDR3 DNA reads TGTGCCAGCAGCTCCCCTCTAGCGGGGGCGGACGAGACCCAGTACTTC. The full variable domain, in which reference TRBV7-9 and TRBJ2-5 provide the parts outside the CDR3, is DTGVSQNPRHKITKRGQNVTFRCDPISEHNRLYWYRQTLGQGPEFLTYFQNEAQLEKSRLLSDRFSAERPKGSFSTLEIQRTEQGDSAMYLCASSSPLAGADETQYFGPGTRLLVL.

V gene TRBV7-6 combines with J gene TRBJ1-5; D unclear. The CDR3 runs 13 residues. Germline CDR1 reads SGHVS; CDR2 reads FNYEAQ. Trimming pared 0 bases from V and 8 bases from J, leaving 8 bases between. The CDR3 DNA follows: TGTGCCAGCAGCTTAGCACCTTCAGAGCCCCAGCATTTT. It specifies CASSLAPSEPQHF.

The J gene is TRBJ1-1, the V gene TRBV21-1. TRBV21-1 corresponds to a pseudogene. The CDR3 contains 16 residues. The CDR3 DNA reads TGTGCCAGCAGGCCCCCCTTCATCGGGGGAAATACTGAAGCTTTCTTT. Protein product: CASRPPFIGGNTEAFF.

The chain recombines TRBV5-8 with TRBJ1-6; TRBD1 agrees at 7 bases. The CDR3 has 14 amino acids. Germline V gene data show CDR1 as SGHTS and CDR2 as YDEGEE. V was pared by 3 bases and J by 7 bases, with 4 bases of the junction left unmatched. In DNA form, the CDR3 reads TGTGCCAGCAGCTGGGGACAGTACAATTCACCCCTCCACTTT. Amino acids: CASSWGQYNSPLHF.

The chain uses TRBV9 and TRBJ2-1; no firm D call. This CDR3 is 13 amino acids long. Between the trimmed V and J ends, which lost 1 base and 8 bases, there was a span of 10 bases. Germline V CDR1 and CDR2: SGDLS, YYNGEE. CDR3 loop: CASSVSGWDEQFF. The CDR3 region has the DNA TGTGCCAGCAGCGTATCCGGGTGGGATGAGCAGTTCTTC.

The chain recombines TRBV9 with TRBJ2-1; a possible D gene is TRBD2 (7 bases). The CDR3 extends over 16 amino acids. The V end lost 4 bases, the J end lost 8 bases, and 22 bases lay between the germline ends. The germline V gene encodes CDR1 SGDLS and CDR2 YYNGEE. Here the CDR3 reads CASSLRGGGYGDEQFF. As DNA, the CDR3 is TGTGCCAGCAGCCTCAGGGGAGGGGGATACGGGGATGAGCAGTTCTTC.

This chain connects TRBV7-2 to TRBJ2-2, with D perhaps TRBD2 (5 bases). Trimming removed 1 base at V and 4 bases at J, with 10 bases between. This CDR3 region has 15 residues. Germline CDR1 SGHTA, CDR2 FQGNSA. The CDR3 here is CASSLEGAITGELFF. In DNA, the CDR3 is TGTGCCAGCAGCTTAGAGGGAGCCATCACCGGGGAGCTGTTTTTT.

This clone showed up just a few times. The rearrangement links TRBV5-6 to TRBJ2-2; unclear D gene. V was cut by 4 bases and J by 9 bases, with 16 bases left in between. CDR3 size: 14 residues. Germline lookup yields CDR1 SGHDT and CDR2 YYEEEE. The CDR3 region has the DNA TGTGCCAGCAGCCCTGATCCGAGTATGTGGGAGCTGTTTTTT. This translates into CASSPDPSMWELFF.

In its sample, this clone was seen a few times. J is TRBJ2-1 and V is TRBV2, with TRBD2 identical over 9 bases. CDR3 length: 17 amino acids. The V segment lost 6 bases and the J segment 0 bases; nucleotides outside the gene matches: 9. Germline CDR1 and CDR2: SNHLY and FYNNEI. The CDR3 nucleotides read TGTGCCAGCAGGCGGGGGGGCTCCCTCAGCTCCTACAATGAGCAGTTCTTC. Protein sequence: CASRRGGSLSSYNEQFF.

The V gene is TRBV9, the J gene TRBJ1-2; D is possibly TRBD1 (5 bases). Trimming took off 3 bases at V and 0 bases at J, with 12 bases between the two ends. Germline V CDR1 and CDR2: SGDLS, YYNGEE. This CDR3 region has 15 residues. The DNA of the CDR3 is TGTGCCAGCAGCGCTCAGACAGCTTCTAACTATGGCTACACCTTC. This codes for CASSAQTASNYGYTF.

The rearrangement uses TRBV27 and TRBJ2-5, with D tentatively TRBD2 (5 bases). CDR1 MNHEY and CDR2 SMNVEV come from the germline V gene (reference sequence). Trimming took 7 bases from V and 5 from J, leaving 20 bases between them. The CDR3 is 15 amino acids. The CDR3 coding sequence is TGTGCCAGCATCTACCCATCGAGACTACTGGAGACCCAGTACTTC. This sequence encodes CASIYPSRLLETQYF.

The V call is TRBV5-1, the J call TRBJ2-5; D remains unclear. The V and J ends lost 5 bases and 2 bases respectively, with 7 bases between them. The CDR3 consists of 12 residues. Germline V gene data show CDR1 as SGHRS and CDR2 as YFSETQ. CDR3 sequence reads: CASRHTQETQYF. CDR3 in DNA: TGCGCCAGCAGACATACACAAGAGACCCAGTACTTC.